This T cell receptor beta chain derives from a study of shared clonotypes between healthy human individuals. V gave up 4 bases and J gave up 3 bases, with 13 bases separating them. Germline CDR1 is SGHDN and CDR2 is FVKESK. The CDR3 length is 15 residues. Using immunoSEQ multiplex PCR, the repertoire was profiled, and TCRdb retains in-frame clones only, with some absent. Of 1.6 million or so clones listed, 98% are singletons. Donors, without exception, were Caucasian adults residing in Nashville, Tennessee. The source is a man aged 25 to 45 in good health. The J gene is TRBJ2-1, the V gene TRBV14, with D perhaps TRBD2 (6 bases). The sequencing sample was made of naive CD4+ T cells sorted from blood. Subset reported: CD45RA+ positively selected. In DNA form, the CDR3 reads TGTGCCAGCAGCCCCACCGGGACTCGCTACAATGAGCAGTTCTTC. Translated: CASSPTGTRYNEQFF.